The text below deals with one T cell receptor (beta chain). The antigen is unknown. This record belongs to a study of shared clonotypes between healthy human individuals. This CDR3 comprises 15 residues. In germline, CDR1 is PRHDT, CDR2 FYEKMQ (reference sequence). V lost 4 bases and J lost 1; bases outside the gene matches: 7. The assay was immunoSEQ multiplex PCR, and TCRdb's table has in-frame clones only and misses some. The sample carries about 1,900,000 clones, about 95% recorded once. Terminally differentiated effector memory CD45RA+ cells were excluded by CCR7 positive selection of CD45RO-negative cells. General observations from the study: Genetic and exposure-history diversity was limited by the small donor number. What naive subsets generally showed was a larger estimated richness than memory subsets showed.

The chain is built from TRBV13 and TRBJ2-7; 7 bases match TRBD2. The clonotype originates from a man younger than 35 in good health. Material for sequencing was naive CD8+ T cells sorted from blood. The CDR3 sequence: CASSSQTGGSYEQYF. The DNA for the CDR3 is TGTGCCAGCAGCTCCCAAACGGGAGGTTCCTACGAGCAGTACTTC.